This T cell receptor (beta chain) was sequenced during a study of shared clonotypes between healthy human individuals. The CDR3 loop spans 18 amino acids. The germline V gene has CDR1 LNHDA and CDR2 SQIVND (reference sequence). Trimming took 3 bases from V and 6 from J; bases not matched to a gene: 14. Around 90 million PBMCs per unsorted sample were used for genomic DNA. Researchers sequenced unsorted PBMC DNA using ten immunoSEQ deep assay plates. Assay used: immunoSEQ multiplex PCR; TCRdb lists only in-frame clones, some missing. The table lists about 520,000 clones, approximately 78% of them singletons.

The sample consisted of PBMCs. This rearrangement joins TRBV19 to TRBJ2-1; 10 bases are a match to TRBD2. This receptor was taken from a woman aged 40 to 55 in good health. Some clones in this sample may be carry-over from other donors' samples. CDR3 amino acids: CASSITGGAGGPGNEQFF. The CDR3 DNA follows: TGTGCCAGTAGTATCACGGGCGGAGCGGGAGGGCCAGGCAATGAGCAGTTCTTC.